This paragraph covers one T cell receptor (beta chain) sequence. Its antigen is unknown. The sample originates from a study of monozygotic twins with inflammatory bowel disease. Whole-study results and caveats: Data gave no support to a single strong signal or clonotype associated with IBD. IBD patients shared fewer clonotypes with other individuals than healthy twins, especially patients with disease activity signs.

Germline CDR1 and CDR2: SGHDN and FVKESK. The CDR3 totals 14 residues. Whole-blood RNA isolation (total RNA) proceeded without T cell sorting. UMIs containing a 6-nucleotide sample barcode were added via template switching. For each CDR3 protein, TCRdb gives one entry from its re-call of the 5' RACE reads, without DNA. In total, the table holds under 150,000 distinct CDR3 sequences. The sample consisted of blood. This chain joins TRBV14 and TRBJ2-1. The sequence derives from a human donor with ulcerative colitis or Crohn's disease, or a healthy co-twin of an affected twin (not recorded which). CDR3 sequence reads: CASSQVQRRNEQFF. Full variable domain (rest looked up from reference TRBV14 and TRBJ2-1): EAGVTQFPSHSVIEKGQTVTLRCDPISGHDNLYWYRRVMGKEIKFLLHFVKESKQDESGMPNNRFLAERTGGTYSTLKVQPAELEDSGVYFCASSQVQRRNEQFFGPGTRLTVL.